A single sample is the source of the 20 T cell receptor beta chains below, sequenced in a study of cytomegalovirus exposure and HLA in healthy donors. Both 60 Vbeta primers and 13 Jbeta primers went into the PCR. The table came from immunoSEQ multiplex PCR; TCRdb's copy has only in-frame clones and leaves some out. This sample has fewer than 200,000 clones, with around 80% found just once. The specimen was PBMCs. These receptors were obtained from a female donor in good health and CMV-seronegative.

The rearrangement joins TRBV6-5 to TRBJ2-7; D unresolved. The V gene's germline CDR1 is MNHEY and CDR2 SVGAGI. Trimming removed 5 bases from V and 7 bases from J, with 15 bases in between. The CDR3 has 13 residues. Here the CDR3 reads CASSRGVLKEQYF. The CDR3, as DNA: TGTGCCAGCAGTAGAGGCGTCCTAAAAGAGCAGTACTTC.

CDR3 residues: CASSVSQGGTEAFF. The DNA of the CDR3 is TGTGCCAGCAGCGTGAGTCAGGGTGGCACTGAAGCTTTCTTT. The V and J genes are TRBV9 and TRBJ1-1; D possibly corresponds to TRBD1 (5 bases). Per germline, CDR1 SGDLS and CDR2 YYNGEE. V lost 2 bases, J lost 4 bases, and 12 bases lay in between. This CDR3 has 14 amino acids.

This chain links TRBV6-6 with TRBJ1-2, with TRBD1 as a possible D gene (5 bases). The CDR3 consists of 13 residues. V was clipped by 1 base and J by 8 bases, with 11 bases between them. CDR1 and CDR2 from the germline V gene are MNHNY and SVGAGI (reference sequence). The CDR3 protein is CASSYYQGGGYTF. The CDR3 DNA is TGTGCCAGCAGTTACTATCAGGGCGGCGGCTACACCTTC.

The V call is TRBV19, the J call TRBJ2-3; a possible D gene is TRBD1 (5 bases). The CDR3 extends over 15 amino acids. From germline, CDR1 is LNHDA and CDR2 SQIVND (reference sequence). V was clipped by 3 bases and J by 5 bases, with 15 bases between them. The CDR3 loop reads CASSITSSTGDTQYF. As DNA, the CDR3 is TGTGCCAGTAGTATCACGAGTTCCACAGGAGATACGCAGTATTTT.

This clone was seen only a few times. The V and J genes are TRBV10-3 and TRBJ2-7, with 7 bases lining up with TRBD1. The length of the CDR3 is 13 residues. Germline V gene lookup returns CDR1 ENHRY and CDR2 SYGVKD. V lost 4 bases and J lost 3; bases outside the gene matches: 3. Here the CDR3 DNA reads TGTGCCATCAGTGCGGGACAGAACTACGAGCAGTACTTC. This gives the protein CAISAGQNYEQYF.

The chain recombines TRBV6-5 with TRBJ1-2, with D perhaps matching TRBD1 (5 bases). Germline lookup yields CDR1 MNHEY and CDR2 SVGAGI. The CDR3 sequence is 13 residues long. V lost 2 bases and J 7 bases, leaving 11 bases between the germline ends. The CDR3: CASSYPLGGGYTF. CDR3 DNA sequence: TGTGCCAGCAGTTACCCCCTCGGGGGTGGCTACACCTTC.

The rearrangement uses TRBV5-1 and TRBJ2-3; TRBD2 matches at 14 bases. This CDR3 is built from 17 residues. CDR1 is SGHRS, CDR2 YFSETQ, per germline. V gave up 4 bases and J gave up 4 bases; unmatched junction bases: 8. The DNA for the CDR3 is TGCGCCAGCAGCGCCTTGACTAGCGGGGGGGTCGCAGATACGCAGTATTTT. Its protein product is CASSALTSGGVADTQYF.

The rearrangement links TRBV7-2 to TRBJ2-1; 8 bases line up with TRBD2. Looked up from germline, CDR1 is SGHTA and CDR2 is FQGNSA. With V trimmed by 4 bases and J by 1 base, 12 bases remained unmatched. The CDR3 consists of 18 residues. CDR3 protein: CASSSHFRGGRSYNEQFF. In nucleotides, the CDR3 is TGTGCCAGCAGCTCCCACTTCCGGGGGGGCCGGTCCTACAATGAGCAGTTCTTC.

V usage is TRBV7-3 and J usage is TRBJ2-5; 9 bases line up with TRBD2. The closer fit of TRBJ2-7 to the DNA end suggests the J call may be wrong. The germline V gene encodes CDR1 SGHTA and CDR2 FQGTGA. The CDR3 length is 15 residues. CDR3 sequence: CASSVAGAGGYEQYF. The DNA for the CDR3 is TGTGCCAGCAGTGTAGCGGGAGCCGGTGGATACGAGCAGTACTTC.

The V and J genes are TRBV18 and TRBJ2-7, with D perhaps TRBD2 (6 bases). Germline V gene lookup returns CDR1 KGHSH and CDR2 LQKENI. Trimming pared 3 bases from V and 6 bases from J, leaving 12 bases between. The CDR3 consists of 13 residues. CDR3 nucleotide sequence: TGTGCCAGCTCACCCAAATCCGGGGGCGAGCAGTACTTC. This sequence encodes CASSPKSGGEQYF. The whole variable domain, filled in from reference TRBV18 and TRBJ2-7, reads NAGVMQNPRHLVRRRGQEARLRCSPMKGHSHVYWYRQLPEEGLKFMVYLQKENIIDESGMPKERFSAEFPKEGPSILRIQQVVRGDSAAYFCASSPKSGGEQYFGPGTRLTVT.

This clone was detected only a few times. This chain joins TRBV10-3 and TRBJ1-5; D is perhaps TRBD1 (5 bases). CDR1 ENHRY and CDR2 SYGVKD come from the germline V gene. There are 13 residues in the CDR3. The ends were cut back, 4 bases at V and 7 bases at J, with 11 bases in the middle. The CDR3, as DNA: TGTGCCATCAGTGTAGGGGTAGAGCAGCCCCAGCATTTT. Protein: CAISVGVEQPQHF.

This clone was seen a single time. One end of the junction fails to match germline, which may point to a read error. The CDR3 DNA sequence: TGTGCCAGTAGTATCGCCGGGACTAGATCGTATACCGGAGAGCTGTTTTTT. This encodes CASSIAGTRSYTGELFF. The chain uses TRBV19 and TRBJ2-2, with TRBD2 matching 8 bases. The CDR3 spans 17 residues. The germline V gene encodes CDR1 LNHDA and CDR2 SQIVND (reference sequence). The whole variable domain, remainder taken from reference TRBV19 and TRBJ2-2, is DGGITQSPKYLFRKEGQNVTLSCEQNLNHDAMYWYRQDPGQGLRLIYYSQIVNDFQKGDIAEGYSVSREKKESFPLTVTSAQKNPTAFYLCASSIAGTRSYTGELFFGEGSRLTVL.

This clone was observed a handful of times. The CDR3 is CASSRRAGGDYGYTF. The CDR3 DNA reads TGTGCCAGCAGTCGGCGGGCCGGAGGGGACTATGGCTACACCTTC. This chain connects TRBV6-5 to TRBJ1-2; tentatively, D is TRBD1 (5 bases). Germline V gives CDR1 MNHEY, CDR2 SVGAGI. The CDR3 is made up of 15 amino acids. With 5 bases removed from V and 3 bases from J, the gap between germline ends came to 16 bases.

CDR3 DNA sequence: TGCGCCAACCTGACAGAGCAGACTGGAAACACCATATATTTT. Protein product: CANLTEQTGNTIYF. This chain joins TRBV23-1 and TRBJ1-3, with a tentative D call TRBD1 (5 bases). TRBV23-1 is filed as an ORF, its function uncertain. There are 14 residues in the CDR3. Trimming pared 10 bases from V and 2 bases from J, leaving 15 bases between.

V is TRBV7-2 and J is TRBJ2-3; D may be TRBD1 (5 bases). The V end was cut by 1 base, the J end by 8 bases, with 16 bases between. Germline V gene sequence: CDR1 SGHTA, CDR2 FQGNSA. The CDR3 sequence is 15 residues long. The CDR3 DNA reads as TGTGCCAGCAGCTTAGAGCCGCAGGGCAAGGGTACGCAGTATTTT. This gives the protein CASSLEPQGKGTQYF.

This clone has a single count. The V gene is TRBV6-1, the J gene TRBJ1-1; D possibly corresponds to TRBD1 (5 bases). The germline V gene encodes CDR1 MNHNS and CDR2 SASEGT. The germline V and J ends were trimmed by 7 bases and 3 bases, with 6 bases remaining between them. The length of the CDR3 is 11 residues. For the CDR3, the DNA is TGTGCCAGCACGGGGGACACTGAAGCTTTCTTT. Encoded protein: CASTGDTEAFF.

Comments on this clone: Germline is not matched at one junction end, which may reflect a read error. The V call is TRBV25-1, the J call TRBJ2-6, with D maybe TRBD1 (5 bases). This CDR3 is 15 amino acids long. CDR1 is MGHDK and CDR2 is SYGVNS in the germline V gene. The CDR3 spells CASSESASGANGLTF. CDR3 bases: TGTGCCAGCAGTGAATCGGCCTCTGGGGCCAACGGCCTGACTTTC. Looking up the rest from reference TRBV25-1 and TRBJ2-6 gives the full variable domain: EADIYQTPRYLVIGTGKKITLECSQTMGHDKMYWYQQDPGMELHLIHYSYGVNSTEKGDLSSESTVSRIRTEHFPLTLESARPSHTSQYLCASSESASGANGLTFGAGSRLTVL.

CDR3 bases: TGTGCCAGCAGCGAGATGGGGGGGCGTCGGTACTTC. This encodes CASSEMGGRRYF. The V gene is TRBV2, the J gene TRBJ2-7, with D perhaps TRBD2 (7 bases). CDR3 length: 12 amino acids. The V gene's germline CDR1 is SNHLY and CDR2 FYNNEI. Between the trimmed V and J ends, which lost 6 bases and 12 bases, there was a span of 18 bases.

The genes are TRBV7-2 and TRBJ2-7; 7 bases map to TRBD1. The CDR3 extends over 15 amino acids. The junction had 12 bases not matched to a gene; V was cut back by 3 bases and J by 7 bases. In germline, CDR1 is SGHTA, CDR2 FQGNSA. CDR3 residues: CASSFSKGQLWEQYF. As DNA, the CDR3 is TGTGCCAGCAGCTTTTCAAAGGGACAGCTGTGGGAGCAGTACTTC.

This clone was seen a handful of times. V is TRBV9 and J is TRBJ2-6, with D tentatively TRBD2 (5 bases). With 3 bases removed from V and 3 bases from J, the gap between germline ends came to 13 bases. CDR1 SGDLS and CDR2 YYNGEE come from the germline V gene. The CDR3 consists of 16 residues. CDR3 loop: CASSGLYSGGANVLTF. The CDR3 nucleotides are TGTGCCAGCAGCGGCCTTTACAGCGGTGGGGCCAACGTCCTGACTTTC.